What follows are 20 T cell receptor beta chains derived from one specimen sequenced in a study of T cell changes during pregnancy in multiple sclerosis. Sequenced by immunoSEQ multiplex PCR; TCRdb stores in-frame clones only, minus some. The sample carries 35,000 to 50,000 clones, less than 90% recorded once. The specimen comprised CD4+ T cells from peripheral blood mononuclear cells, sampled in the second trimester of pregnancy. The receptors shown here come from a female donor with multiple sclerosis, enrolled in a pregnancy study.

The CDR3, as DNA: TGTGCCAGCCCAAGACTAGCGGGGTCCTACGAGCAGTACTTC. Encoded protein: CASPRLAGSYEQYF. The chain uses TRBV27 and TRBJ2-7; 11 nucleotides agree with TRBD2. Germline V CDR1 and CDR2: MNHEY, SMNVEV (reference sequence). CDR3 length: 14 residues. The V and J ends lost 8 bases and 1 base, in that order; junction bases with no gene match: 4.

This clone came up once. The chain uses TRBV19 and TRBJ1-3; D not certain. CDR1 is LNHDA and CDR2 is SQIVND in the germline V gene (reference sequence). Trimming cost V 5 bases and J 0 bases, with 8 bases left between them. The CDR3 sequence is 14 residues long. The CDR3, as DNA: TGTGCCAGTAGTGCTGGCTCCTCTGGAAACACCATATATTTT. Amino acids: CASSAGSSGNTIYF.

The chain is built from TRBV5-6 and TRBJ2-7, with D possibly being TRBD1 (5 bases). V dropped 5 bases and J dropped 0 bases, with 15 bases sitting between them. From germline, CDR1 is SGHDT and CDR2 YYEEEE. This CDR3 is built from 15 residues. The DNA of the CDR3 is TGTGCCAGCAGTTTTGACAGCCGAGCCTCCTACGAGCAGTACTTC. Residues: CASSFDSRASYEQYF.

V and J are TRBV2 and TRBJ2-7; tentatively, D is TRBD2 (5 bases). From germline, CDR1 is SNHLY and CDR2 FYNNEI. The CDR3 is made up of 13 amino acids. Trimming pared 7 bases from V and 0 bases from J, leaving 10 bases between. CDR3 sequence: CASNPGSSYEQYF. The DNA for the CDR3 is TGTGCCAGCAATCCGGGGAGCTCCTACGAGCAGTACTTC. Drawing the rest from reference TRBV2 and TRBJ2-7, the complete variable domain is EPEVTQTPSHQVTQMGQEVILRCVPISNHLYFYWYRQILGQKVEFLVSFYNNEISEKSEIFDDQFSVERPDGSNFTLKIRSTKLEDSAMYFCASNPGSSYEQYFGPGTRLTVT.

V usage is TRBV6-1 and J usage is TRBJ1-2; 12 bases line up with TRBD1. There are 13 residues in the CDR3. J gave up 13 bases and V 2 bases, and 5 bases lay outside the gene matches. In germline, CDR1 is MNHNS, CDR2 SASEGT. CDR3 in amino acids: CASSESGTGGGTF. CDR3 bases: TGTGCCAGCAGTGAATCTGGGACAGGGGGCGGCACCTTC.

This chain uses TRBV13 with TRBJ2-2; TRBD2 aligns across 13 bases. J was trimmed by 7 bases and V by 5 bases; bases with no gene match: 19. CDR3 size: 20 residues. Germline values: CDR1 PRHDT, CDR2 FYEKMQ (reference sequence). The CDR3 sequence: CASSPHYRTSGRPAGGELFF. As DNA, the CDR3 is TGTGCCAGCAGCCCTCATTATAGGACTAGCGGGAGACCGGCGGGCGGGGAGCTGTTTTTT.

The chain couples TRBV19 to TRBJ2-5; tentatively, D is TRBD1 (6 bases). This CDR3 is 13 amino acids long. V lost 4 bases and J 5 bases, leaving 11 bases between the germline ends. Germline CDR1 reads LNHDA; CDR2 reads SQIVND (reference sequence). DNA of the CDR3: TGTGCCAGTAGTACAACAGGGCTGGAGACCCAGTACTTC. This gives the protein CASSTTGLETQYF.

In its sample, this clone was seen once. DNA for the CDR3: TGTGCCAGCAGCTTAAACCCAGGGGCTGGGGCCAACGTCCTGACTTTC. It yields the protein CASSLNPGAGANVLTF. The V gene is TRBV7-2, the J gene TRBJ2-6; TRBD1 is a possible D gene (6 bases). The CDR3 covers 16 residues. The germline CDR1 and CDR2 sequences are SGHTA and FQGNSA. V lost 2 bases to trimming and J lost 2 bases, with 10 bases between them.

J is TRBJ2-1 and V is TRBV4-3; D not certain. In germline, CDR1 is LGHNA, CDR2 YSLEER. The ends were cut back, 0 bases at V and 4 bases at J, with 13 bases in the middle. This CDR3 is built from 16 residues. The CDR3 nucleotides read TGCGCCAGCAGCCAAGAACAACGGTTAGCATACAATGAGCAGTTCTTC. This sequence encodes CASSQEQRLAYNEQFF.

The chain has TRBV5-1 and TRBJ2-2; D is ambiguous. V was cut by 2 bases and J by 5 bases, with 10 bases left in between. Germline V gives CDR1 SGHRS, CDR2 YFSETQ. The CDR3 covers 14 residues. The CDR3 region has the DNA TGCGCCAGCAGCTTTGAGCTCCGGACCGGGGAGCTGTTTTTT. This codes for CASSFELRTGELFF.

This chain uses TRBV2 with TRBJ2-7; a weak D match, TRBD1 (6 bases). Germline values: CDR1 SNHLY, CDR2 FYNNEI. The CDR3 loop spans 14 amino acids. The V end lost 9 bases, the J end lost 3 bases, and 18 bases lay between the germline ends. CDR3 sequence: CASLDSTFNYEQYF. The CDR3 DNA reads as TGTGCCAGTCTGGACAGCACCTTTAACTACGAGCAGTACTTC.

This chain uses TRBV14 with TRBJ2-2; D is uncertain. This CDR3 spans 18 amino acids. V gave up 1 base and J gave up 4 bases, with 19 bases separating them. CDR1 is SGHDN, CDR2 FVKESK, per germline. CDR3 sequence: CASSQGPLSSWRTGELFF. The CDR3, as DNA: TGTGCCAGCAGCCAAGGCCCCTTGAGTAGCTGGCGCACCGGGGAGCTGTTTTTT.

The CDR3 reads CASSEIGQGHGEQYF. In DNA, the CDR3 is TGTGCCAGCAGTGAAATAGGACAGGGTCACGGCGAGCAGTACTTC. V gene TRBV2 combines with J gene TRBJ2-7, with TRBD1 matching 8 bases. This CDR3 comprises 15 residues. Trimming removed 2 bases from V and 6 bases from J; junction bases left unmatched: 9. Germline V gives CDR1 SNHLY, CDR2 FYNNEI.

The chain links TRBV5-1 to TRBJ2-3; 7 bases align to TRBD2. The trim removed 4 bases at V and 6 bases at J, leaving 8 bases unmatched. CDR3 length: 14 residues. Germline CDR1 and CDR2: SGHRS and YFSETQ. The CDR3 region has the DNA TGCGCCAGCAGCCGAGGACTAGAAGGGGATACGCAGTATTTT. Amino acids: CASSRGLEGDTQYF.

V gene TRBV29-1 combines with J gene TRBJ1-1; TRBD1 aligns across 7 bases. CDR1 SQVTM and CDR2 ANQGSEA come from the germline V gene. The J segment lost 1 base and the V segment lost 6 bases, leaving 11 bases of the junction unmatched. The CDR3 loop spans 15 amino acids. The CDR3 spells CSVSLGRGPNTEAFF. The CDR3 DNA is TGCAGCGTCTCATTGGGTAGGGGGCCGAACACTGAAGCTTTCTTT.

The gene calls are TRBV19 and TRBJ2-1; D is possibly TRBD2 (6 bases). Germline V gene sequence: CDR1 LNHDA, CDR2 SQIVND (reference sequence). The CDR3 is 14 residues long. Trimming pared 1 base from V and 5 bases from J, leaving 9 bases between. Here the CDR3 DNA reads TGTGCCAGTAGTATAGCGGGAGAACACAATGAGCAGTTCTTC. It encodes CASSIAGEHNEQFF.

The chain carries TRBV7-9 and TRBJ2-2; D is possibly TRBD2 (5 bases). Trimming took off 2 bases at V and 4 bases at J, with 11 bases between the two ends. This CDR3 comprises 15 residues. The germline V gene has CDR1 SEHNR and CDR2 FQNEAQ (reference sequence). The CDR3 nucleotides read TGTGCCAGCAGCTTATTGAGGGCAGCCACCGGGGAGCTGTTTTTT. Translation: CASSLLRAATGELFF.

This clone was recorded a few times. For the CDR3, the DNA is TGTGCCAGCAGCCGGGACAGGGGAAACACCATATATTTT. Translated: CASSRDRGNTIYF. The chain links TRBV5-8 to TRBJ1-3; 8 bases agree with TRBD1. The CDR3 extends over 13 amino acids. Trimming cost V 4 bases and J 4 bases; bases outside gene matches: 1. Per germline, CDR1 SGHTS and CDR2 YDEGEE.

The chain recombines TRBV11-3 with TRBJ2-2; 8 bases line up with TRBD1. Germline V gene sequence: CDR1 SGHNT, CDR2 YENEEA. The CDR3 is made up of 15 amino acids. Losses at the gene ends were 3 bases for V and 4 bases for J; bases not matched to a gene: 4. CDR3 in DNA: TGTGCCAGCAGCTTGACAGGGGTCAGCACCGGGGAGCTGTTTTTT. Protein product: CASSLTGVSTGELFF.

This clone was recorded a few times. The chain employs TRBV28 and TRBJ2-7; 13 positions agree with TRBD2. Trimming took 0 bases from V and 7 from J; bases not matched to a gene: 9. The CDR3 is made up of 17 amino acids. Germline V gene data show CDR1 as MDHEN and CDR2 as SYDVKM. The CDR3 reads CASSLWALAGGPGEQYF. The CDR3, as DNA: TGTGCCAGCAGTTTATGGGCACTAGCGGGAGGGCCCGGGGAGCAGTACTTC.